These 16 T cell receptor beta chains were sequenced from one sample in a study of blood T cell repertoires in COVID-19. Sequenced by immunoSEQ multiplex PCR; TCRdb stores in-frame clones only, minus some. The profile shows 150,000 or so clones, around 82% of them singletons. Sequencing was done on a sample of peripheral blood. The receptors originated from a middle-aged woman with COVID-19, enrolled during active disease.

This clone was detected a few times. The V call is TRBV19, the J call TRBJ1-5; tentatively, D is TRBD1 (6 bases). V was cut by 5 bases and J by 7 bases, with 9 bases left in between. Looked up from germline, CDR1 is LNHDA and CDR2 is SQIVND (reference sequence). The CDR3 covers 12 residues. In DNA form, the CDR3 reads TGTGCCAGTAGTGTGGGACAACAGCCCCAGCATTTT. This translates into CASSVGQQPQHF.

This chain uses TRBV18 with TRBJ1-1; possible D gene TRBD1, 6 bases. The V end lost 1 base, the J end lost 1 base, and 10 bases lay between the germline ends. Germline V gene sequence: CDR1 KGHSH, CDR2 LQKENI. The CDR3 contains 15 residues. CDR3 bases: TGTGCCAGCTCACCACTACAGGGAAAGAACACTGAAGCTTTCTTT. Translation gives CASSPLQGKNTEAFF.

The chain recombines TRBV15 with TRBJ1-4; possible D gene TRBD1, 5 bases. The ends were cut back, 4 bases at V and 4 bases at J, with 13 bases in the middle. Per germline, CDR1 LNHNV and CDR2 YYDKDF (reference sequence). The CDR3 is 15 amino acids. Written as DNA, the CDR3 is TGTGCCACCAGCACCGACCGGGGGTTTAATGAAAAACTGTTTTTT. The encoded protein is CATSTDRGFNEKLFF.

The chain has TRBV6-6 and TRBJ2-1; TRBD2 matches at 13 bases. The CDR3 consists of 15 residues. The V gene end was trimmed by 5 bases and the J gene end by 6 bases; junction bases not matched to a gene: 4. The germline V gene encodes CDR1 MNHNY and CDR2 SVGAGI (reference sequence). The CDR3 DNA reads as TGTGCCAGCAGTCCTGGGACTAGCGGGGTCAATGAGCAGTTCTTC. Encoded protein: CASSPGTSGVNEQFF.

The chain uses TRBV7-9 and TRBJ2-1; D possibly corresponds to TRBD2 (5 bases). CDR1 SEHNR and CDR2 FQNEAQ come from the germline V gene (reference sequence). The CDR3 is made up of 13 amino acids. V was shortened by 7 bases and J by 6 bases, with 13 bases between the two germline ends. CDR3 sequence: CASNPSSINEQFF. In nucleotides, the CDR3 is TGTGCCAGCAACCCCTCTAGCATCAATGAGCAGTTCTTC.

The J gene is TRBJ2-7, the V gene TRBV2; TRBD1 aligns across 7 bases. Germline lookup yields CDR1 SNHLY and CDR2 FYNNEI. V dropped 6 bases and J dropped 4; count of bases not matched to a gene: 3. The CDR3 consists of 12 residues. CDR3 sequence (DNA): TGTGCCAGCAGCGGACAGGTTTACGAGCAGTACTTC. Its translation: CASSGQVYEQYF. The whole variable domain, filled in from reference TRBV2 and TRBJ2-7, reads EPEVTQTPSHQVTQMGQEVILRCVPISNHLYFYWYRQILGQKVEFLVSFYNNEISEKSEIFDDQFSVERPDGSNFTLKIRSTKLEDSAMYFCASSGQVYEQYFGPGTRLTVT.

The count of this clone is one. The rearrangement links TRBV18 to TRBJ2-1; TRBD2 matches 12 bases. The length of the CDR3 is 16 residues. CDR1 and CDR2 (germline): KGHSH, LQKENI. J gave up 5 bases and V 3 bases, and 5 bases lay outside the gene matches. CDR3 coding DNA: TGTGCCAGCTCACCGCCAGGACTAGCGGGGAACAATGAGCAGTTCTTC. This codes for CASSPPGLAGNNEQFF. Full variable domain (remainder filled in from reference TRBV18 and TRBJ2-1): NAGVMQNPRHLVRRRGQEARLRCSPMKGHSHVYWYRQLPEEGLKFMVYLQKENIIDESGMPKERFSAEFPKEGPSILRIQQVVRGDSAAYFCASSPPGLAGNNEQFFGPGTRLTVL.

This clone was found a few times. The chain combines TRBV7-9 with TRBJ2-2; possibly TRBD2 for D (5 bases). The CDR3 is 15 residues long. V lost 7 bases and J lost 3, with 15 bases in between. In germline, CDR1 is SEHNR, CDR2 FQNEAQ (reference sequence). The CDR3 DNA sequence: TGTGCCAGCACCCCGAGGGTTGGGGACACCGGGGAGCTGTTTTTT. Translating it yields CASTPRVGDTGELFF. Full variable domain (remainder filled in from reference TRBV7-9 and TRBJ2-2): DTGVSQNPRHKITKRGQNVTFRCDPISEHNRLYWYRQTLGQGPEFLTYFQNEAQLEKSRLLSDRFSAERPKGSFSTLEIQRTEQGDSAMYLCASTPRVGDTGELFFGEGSRLTVL.

The rearrangement joins TRBV7-2 to TRBJ1-1; no reliable D call. The CDR3 sequence is 16 residues long. Germline CDR1 reads SGHTA; CDR2 reads FQGNSA. V lost 1 base, J lost 6 bases, and 18 bases lay in between. CDR3 sequence reads: CASSLVAYSQNSEAFF. The CDR3, as DNA: TGTGCCAGCAGCTTAGTTGCGTACAGCCAGAATTCTGAAGCTTTCTTT.

The chain combines TRBV6-1 with TRBJ1-1; 10 bases map to TRBD1. CDR3 size: 16 residues. Germline V gene sequence: CDR1 MNHNS, CDR2 SASEGT. The V gene end was trimmed by 4 bases and the J gene end by 7 bases; junction bases not matched to a gene: 12. CDR3 amino acids: CASSAPSGTGVVEAFF. The DNA of the CDR3 is TGTGCCAGCAGTGCGCCCTCCGGGACAGGGGTGGTTGAAGCTTTCTTT.

V is TRBV6-5 and J is TRBJ2-1; weak D call: TRBD1 (7 bases). The CDR3 contains 15 residues. V lost 7 bases and J 6 bases, leaving 19 bases between the germline ends. Germline V lookup: CDR1 MNHEY, CDR2 SVGAGI. The CDR3 sequence is CASTPGGTAGNEQFF. The CDR3 nucleotides read TGTGCCAGCACCCCAGGGGGGACTGCAGGCAATGAGCAGTTCTTC.

The chain has TRBV6-5 and TRBJ2-5, with a possible D match to TRBD2 (5 bases). Per germline, CDR1 MNHEY and CDR2 SVGAGI. Trimming took 10 bases from V and 5 from J, leaving 14 bases between them. This CDR3 is built from 12 residues. For the CDR3, the DNA is TGTGCCATCGGCGAGGGAAGGGAGACCCAGTACTTC. Its protein product is CAIGEGRETQYF.

This clone was detected only a few times. J is TRBJ2-2 and V is TRBV4-1; 7 bases match TRBD1. With 6 bases clipped from V and 6 bases from J, the junction kept 10 bases outside the gene matches. This CDR3 contains 15 residues. Germline values: CDR1 MGHRA, CDR2 YSYEKL. The CDR3 spells CASRRRTGLAGELFF. As DNA, the CDR3 is TGCGCCAGCAGGCGTCGGACAGGCCTGGCCGGGGAGCTGTTTTTT.

The rearrangement joins TRBV4-2 to TRBJ2-7, with D possibly TRBD1 on 6 matching bases. Germline CDR1 LGHNA, CDR2 YNFKEQ. Trimming removed 1 base at V and 4 bases at J, with 20 bases between. The CDR3 runs 17 residues. The CDR3 spells CASSQGRRGSTWYEQYF. DNA for the CDR3: TGTGCCAGCAGCCAAGGCCGTAGGGGGTCCACCTGGTACGAGCAGTACTTC.

The DNA of the CDR3 is TGCGCCAGCAGCCCCGACCGGAGGTGGACTGAAGCTTTCTTT. Encoded protein: CASSPDRRWTEAFF. The J gene is TRBJ1-1, the V gene TRBV5-1; D gene uncertain. CDR1 and CDR2 from the germline V gene are SGHRS and YFSETQ. With 4 bases removed from V and 5 bases from J, the gap between germline ends came to 15 bases. There are 14 residues in the CDR3.

This rearrangement joins TRBV11-2 to TRBJ2-1; TRBD2 aligns across 12 bases. Trimming at V came to 3 bases and at J to 7 bases, leaving 4 bases not matched to a gene. The CDR3 length is 15 residues. Germline loops: CDR1 SGHAT, CDR2 FQNNGV. CDR3 DNA sequence: TGTGCCAGCAGCTTTCGGACTAGCGGGGTGAATGAGCAGTTCTTC. Amino acid sequence: CASSFRTSGVNEQFF.